This T cell receptor (beta chain) was sequenced in a study of beta chain features in type 1 diabetes. Study-wide points: TCRB CDR3s were moderately but significantly shorter in Type 1 diabetes patients in all four CD4+ subsets. Patients' naive, central memory and regulatory TCRB repertoires appeared more alike than those of healthy donors.

Expressed TCRB transcripts were sequenced because the entire RNA isolate underwent reverse transcription. Produced via immunoSEQ multiplex PCR; TCRdb's table is partial and in-frame only. The sample lists around 240,000 clones, 16% occurring once. Turning to this clone: The antigen is unknown.

The clonotype was recovered from a man younger than 45 with type 1 diabetes. Sequencing was done on a sample of naive CD4+ T cells from blood.

Written as DNA, the CDR3 is TGTGCCAGCAGCGTATGGAACACAGATACGCAGTATTTT. Its protein is CASSVWNTDTQYF. V gene TRBV9 combines with J gene TRBJ2-3; D uncertain. The CDR3 is made up of 13 amino acids. CDR1 SGDLS and CDR2 YYNGEE come from the germline V gene. Trimming took 1 base from V and 2 from J, leaving 5 bases between them. Supplemented by reference TRBV9 and TRBJ2-3, the full variable domain reads DSGVTQTPKHLITATGQRVTLRCSPRSGDLSVYWYQQSLDQGLQFLIQYYNGEERAKGNILERFSAQQFPDLHSELNLSSLELGDSALYFCASSVWNTDTQYFGPGTRLTVL.